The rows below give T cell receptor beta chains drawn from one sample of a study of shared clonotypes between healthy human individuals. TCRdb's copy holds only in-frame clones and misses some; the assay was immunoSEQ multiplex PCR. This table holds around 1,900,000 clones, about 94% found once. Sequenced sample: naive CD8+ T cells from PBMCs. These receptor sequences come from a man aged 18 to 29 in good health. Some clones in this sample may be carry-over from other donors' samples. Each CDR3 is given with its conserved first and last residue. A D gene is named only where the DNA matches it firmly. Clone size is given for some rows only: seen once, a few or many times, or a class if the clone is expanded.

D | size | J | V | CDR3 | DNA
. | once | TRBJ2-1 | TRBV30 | CAWSTAYNEQFF | TGTGCCTGGAGTACTGCTTACAATGAGCAGTTCTTC
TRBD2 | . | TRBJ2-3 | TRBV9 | CASSVATLREGTDTQYF | TGTGCCAGCAGCGTAGCTACGTTGAGGGAGGGTACAGATACGCAGTATTTT
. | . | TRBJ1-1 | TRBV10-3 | CAISPGNGADTEAFF | TGTGCCATCAGTCCAGGGAATGGGGCAGACACTGAAGCTTTCTTT
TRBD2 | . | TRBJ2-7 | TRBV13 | CASSASGTSGSYEQYF | TGTGCCAGCAGCGCCTCCGGGACTAGCGGGAGTTACGAGCAGTACTTC
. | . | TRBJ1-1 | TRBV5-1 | CASSSAGGPNTEAFF | TGCGCCAGCAGCTCCGCGGGCGGGCCGAACACTGAAGCTTTCTTT
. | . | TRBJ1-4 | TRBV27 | CASSLVGTNEKLFF | TGTGCCAGCAGTTTAGTGGGCACTAATGAAAAACTGTTTTTT
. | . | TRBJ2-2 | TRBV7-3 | CASSLTLGAVNTGELFF | TGTGCCAGCAGCTTAACCCTGGGAGCGGTAAACACCGGGGAGCTGTTTTTT
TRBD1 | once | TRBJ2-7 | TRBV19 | CASSIWQGAYEQYF | TGTGCCAGTAGTATTTGGCAGGGGGCCTACGAGCAGTACTTC
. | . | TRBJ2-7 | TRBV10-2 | CASSETTGGERVAYEQYF | TGCGCCAGCAGTGAAACTACAGGGGGGGAGAGGGTCGCCTACGAGCAGTACTTC
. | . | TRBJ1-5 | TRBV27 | CASSSLSLQPQHF | TGTGCCAGCAGTTCCCTCTCGCTTCAGCCCCAGCATTTT
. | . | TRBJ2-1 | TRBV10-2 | CASSESMGAGEQFF | TGCGCCAGCAGTGAGTCGATGGGGGCAGGTGAGCAGTTCTTC
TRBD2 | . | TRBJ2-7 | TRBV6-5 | CASSPGGDEQYF | TGTGCCAGCAGCCCCGGGGGGGACGAGCAGTACTTC
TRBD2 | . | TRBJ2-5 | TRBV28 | CASSSGGQETQYF | TGTGCCAGCAGCTCCGGGGGGCAAGAGACCCAGTACTTC
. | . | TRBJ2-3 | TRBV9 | CASSVGLGDTQYF | TGTGCCAGCAGCGTAGGGCTCGGGGATACGCAGTATTTT
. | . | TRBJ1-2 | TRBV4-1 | CASSQGGNRDGVGYTF | TGCGCCAGCAGCCAAGGGGGGAACAGGGACGGTGTAGGCTACACCTTC
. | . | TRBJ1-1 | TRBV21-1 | CASSKVDSLNTEAFF | TGTGCCAGCAGCAAAGTTGATTCTCTCAACACTGAAGCTTTCTTT
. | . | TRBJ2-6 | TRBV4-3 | CASSQADSSSGANVLTF | TGCGCCAGCAGCCAAGCCGACAGCAGTTCTGGGGCCAACGTCCTGACTTTC
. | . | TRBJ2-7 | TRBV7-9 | CASSRPGRVVEQYF | TGTGCCAGCAGCCGCCCAGGCAGGGTGGTGGAGCAGTACTTC
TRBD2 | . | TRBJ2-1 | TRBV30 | CARREGGYNEQFF | TGTGCCCGGCGGGAGGGCGGCTACAATGAGCAGTTCTTC
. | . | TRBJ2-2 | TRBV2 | CARQGRKTGELFF | TGTGCCAGGCAGGGGCGAAAAACCGGGGAGCTGTTTTTT
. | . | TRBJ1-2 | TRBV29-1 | CSATTGVNYGYTF | TGCAGCGCCACGACAGGTGTCAACTATGGCTACACCTTC
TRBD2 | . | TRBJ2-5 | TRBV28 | CASSGGLAEMVTQYF | TGTGCCAGCAGTGGGGGACTAGCGGAGATGGTAACCCAGTACTTC
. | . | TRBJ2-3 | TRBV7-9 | CASSPPVSADTQYF | TGTGCCAGCAGCCCTCCTGTGAGCGCAGATACGCAGTATTTT
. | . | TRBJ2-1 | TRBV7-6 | CASSLGPDFEQFF | TGTGCCAGCAGCTTAGGTCCGGATTTTGAGCAGTTCTTC
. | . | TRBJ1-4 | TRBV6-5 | CASSYSGRYQNEKLFF | TGTGCCAGCAGTTACTCAGGACGGTACCAGAATGAAAAACTGTTTTTT
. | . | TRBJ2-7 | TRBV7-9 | CASSPPRGLYEQYF | TGTGCCAGCAGCCCCCCTCGAGGGCTTTACGAGCAGTACTTC
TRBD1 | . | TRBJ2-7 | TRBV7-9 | CASSPPGQGSHEQYF | TGTGCCAGCAGCCCCCCGGGACAGGGTTCCCACGAGCAGTACTTC
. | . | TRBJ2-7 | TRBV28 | CASTTHERAYEQYF | TGTGCCAGCACCACCCACGAGCGGGCCTACGAGCAGTACTTC
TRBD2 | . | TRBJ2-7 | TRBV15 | CATSTLAGGPHEQYF | TGTGCCACCAGCACTTTAGCGGGAGGGCCCCACGAGCAGTACTTC
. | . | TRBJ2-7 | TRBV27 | CASSLSVGYEQYF | TGTGCCAGCAGTTTATCAGTCGGCTACGAGCAGTACTTC
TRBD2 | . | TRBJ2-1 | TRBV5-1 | CASSLVRLADHPSSYNEQFF | TGCGCCAGCAGCTTGGTGCGACTAGCGGATCACCCAAGCTCCTACAATGAGCAGTTCTTC
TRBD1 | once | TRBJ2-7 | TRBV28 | CASSFWTGDYEQYF | TGTGCCAGCAGTTTTTGGACAGGGGATTACGAGCAGTACTTC
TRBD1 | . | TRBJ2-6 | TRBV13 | CASSSVTGTGQTGANVLTF | TGTGCCAGCAGCTCCGTCACCGGGACAGGTCAAACTGGGGCCAACGTCCTGACTTTC
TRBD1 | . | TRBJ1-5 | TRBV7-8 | CASSVLTGVRQPQHF | TGTGCCAGCAGCGTACTGACAGGGGTTCGTCAGCCCCAGCATTTT
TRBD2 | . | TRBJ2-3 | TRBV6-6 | CASSQRAGGPADTQYF | TGTGCCAGCAGTCAAAGAGCGGGAGGGCCTGCAGATACGCAGTATTTT
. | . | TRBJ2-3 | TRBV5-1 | CASSSRPSTDTQYF | TGCGCCAGCAGCTCCCGACCTAGCACAGATACGCAGTATTTT
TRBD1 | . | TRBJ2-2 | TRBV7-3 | CASSVQGAINTGELFF | TGTGCCAGCAGCGTACAGGGGGCGATTAACACCGGGGAGCTGTTTTTT
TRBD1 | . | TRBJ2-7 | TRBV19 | CASRSDDRGFYEQYF | TGTGCCAGTAGGAGTGATGACAGGGGGTTCTACGAGCAGTACTTC
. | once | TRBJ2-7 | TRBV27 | CANKIKYEQYF | TGTGCCAACAAAATAAAGTACGAGCAGTACTTC
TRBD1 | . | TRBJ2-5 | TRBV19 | CASSVGTGNQETQYF | TGTGCCAGTAGCGTCGGGACAGGGAACCAAGAGACCCAGTACTTC
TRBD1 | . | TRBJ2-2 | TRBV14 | CASSSHRGFTGELFF | TGTGCCAGCAGCTCCCACAGGGGGTTCACCGGGGAGCTGTTTTTT
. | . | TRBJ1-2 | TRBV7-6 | CASSATGKEGYTF | TGTGCCAGCAGCGCAACAGGGAAGGAAGGCTACACCTTC
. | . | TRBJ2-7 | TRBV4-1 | CASSQGDGSYEQYF | TGCGCCAGCAGCCAAGGAGACGGGAGCTACGAGCAGTACTTC
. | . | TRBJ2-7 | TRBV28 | CASSPDRDSKSYEQYF | TGTGCCAGCAGTCCGGACCGGGACTCTAAGTCATACGAGCAGTACTTC
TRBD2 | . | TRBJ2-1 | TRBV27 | CASRASGYNEQFF | TGTGCCAGCAGAGCTAGCGGGTACAATGAGCAGTTCTTC
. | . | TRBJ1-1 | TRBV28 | CASSFGARRRGTEAFF | TGTGCCAGCAGTTTTGGGGCGAGGAGGAGAGGCACTGAAGCTTTCTTT
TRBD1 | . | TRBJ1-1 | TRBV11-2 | CASSSGQGAFWTEAFF | TGTGCCAGCAGCTCCGGACAGGGGGCCTTTTGGACTGAAGCTTTCTTT
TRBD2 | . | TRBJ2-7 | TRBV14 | CASSQAASGSLIEQYF | TGTGCCAGCAGCCAAGCGGCTAGCGGAAGTTTAATAGAGCAGTACTTC
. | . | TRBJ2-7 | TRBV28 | CASSLTDSYEQYF | TGTGCCAGCAGTTTAACGGACTCCTACGAGCAGTACTTC
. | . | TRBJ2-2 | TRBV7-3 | CASSLNTGELFF | TGTGCCAGCAGCCTCAACACCGGGGAGCTGTTTTTT
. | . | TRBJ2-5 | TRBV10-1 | CASSDPRGAQYF | TGCGCCAGCAGTGACCCCAGGGGCGCCCAGTACTTC
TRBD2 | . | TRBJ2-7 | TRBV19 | CASSISGGPSYEQYF | TGTGCCAGTAGCATTAGCGGGGGCCCTTCCTACGAGCAGTACTTC
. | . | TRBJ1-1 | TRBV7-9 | CASSTPHAGTNTEAFF | TGTGCCAGCAGCACACCCCATGCAGGGACGAACACTGAAGCTTTCTTT
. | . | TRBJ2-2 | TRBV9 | CASSPEGGELFF | TGTGCCAGCAGCCCTGAGGGCGGGGAGCTGTTTTTT
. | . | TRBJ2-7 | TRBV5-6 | CASSWGLVSYEQYF | TGTGCCAGCAGCTGGGGACTGGTATCCTACGAGCAGTACTTC
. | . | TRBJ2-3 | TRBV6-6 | CASRIATSTDTQYF | TGTGCCAGCAGAATAGCGACTAGCACAGATACGCAGTATTTT
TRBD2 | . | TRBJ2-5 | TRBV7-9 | CASSFRASGPQETQYF | TGTGCCAGCAGCTTCCGGGCTAGCGGGCCTCAAGAGACCCAGTACTTC
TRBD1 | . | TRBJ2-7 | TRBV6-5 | CASSHRGEQYF | TGTGCCAGCAGTCACAGGGGCGAGCAGTACTTC